The rows below give T cell receptor beta chains drawn from one sample of a study of blood T cell repertoires in COVID-19. Data came from immunoSEQ multiplex PCR; TCRdb stores just in-frame clones and leaves some out. This table has some 300,000 clones, 88% appearing once. Specimen: PBMCs or T cells enriched from blood (not recorded which). The receptor set was obtained from a woman aged 60-75 years in a cohort exposed to, infected with or recovered from COVID-19 (not recorded which). CDR3s include the opening cysteine and the closing phenylalanine or tryptophan. Fields, in order: CDR3 protein, CDR3 DNA, clone size, D gene, V gene, J gene. A D gene is named only where the DNA matches it firmly. Expanded clones get a size class; other rows say once, few or many, or leave the size out.

CDR3: CASRRNRASSTDTQYF; DNA: TGTGCCAGCAGACGAAACAGGGCTTCTAGCACAGATACGCAGTATTTT; size: once; D: -; V: TRBV28; J: TRBJ2-3
CDR3: CASSVGGGTGELFF; DNA: TGTGCCAGCAGTGTCGGGGGAGGGACCGGGGAGCTGTTTTTT; size: once; D: TRBD2; V: TRBV11-3; J: TRBJ2-2
CDR3: CASSVTSGTDTQYF; DNA: TGCGCCAGCAGCGTCACTAGCGGCACAGATACGCAGTATTTT; size: once; D: TRBD2; V: TRBV5-1; J: TRBJ2-3
CDR3: CASSRTAGGSYNEQFF; DNA: TGTGCCAGCAGCCGGACAGCGGGAGGTTCCTACAATGAGCAGTTCTTC; size: -; D: TRBD2; V: TRBV7-2; J: TRBJ2-1
CDR3: CASSLTTGGYSGANVLTF; DNA: TGTGCCAGCAGTCTCACGACAGGGGGGTACTCTGGGGCCAACGTCCTGACTTTC; size: once; D: TRBD1; V: TRBV2; J: TRBJ2-6
CDR3: CASSLASYEQYF; DNA: TGTGCCAGCAGCTTAGCGTCCTACGAGCAGTACTTC; size: -; D: -; V: TRBV11-2; J: TRBJ2-7
CDR3: CASSQALAGEETQYF; DNA: TGTGCCAGCAGCCAAGCCCTAGCGGGAGAAGAGACCCAGTACTTC; size: -; D: TRBD2; V: TRBV3-1/TRBV3-2; J: TRBJ2-5
CDR3: CASSSQGIRQFF; DNA: TGTGCCAGCAGCTCACAGGGTATTCGGCAGTTCTTC; size: once; D: -; V: TRBV5-6; J: TRBJ2-1
CDR3: CASSLIASNQPQHF; DNA: TGTGCCAGCAGTTTGATAGCTAGCAATCAGCCCCAGCATTTT; size: -; D: -; V: TRBV28; J: TRBJ1-5
CDR3: CASSPRGGDTEAFF; DNA: TGTGCCAGCAGTCCCAGAGGGGGCGACACTGAAGCTTTCTTT; size: -; D: TRBD1; V: TRBV6-4; J: TRBJ1-1
CDR3: CASSVGQGAAYEQYF; DNA: TGTGCCAGCAGCGTCGGACAGGGGGCTGCCTACGAGCAGTACTTC; size: -; D: TRBD1; V: TRBV11-3; J: TRBJ2-7
CDR3: CASSLHRGGLNEQYF; DNA: TGTGCCAGCAGTCTGCATCGCGGGGGCCTGAACGAGCAGTACTTC; size: few; D: -; V: TRBV28; J: TRBJ2-7
CDR3: CASSLDAGGGYNEQFF; DNA: TGCGCCAGCAGCTTGGATGCGGGGGGCGGGTACAATGAGCAGTTCTTC; size: -; D: TRBD2; V: TRBV5-1; J: TRBJ2-1
CDR3: CASSDISSSYEQYF; DNA: TGTGCCAGCAGTGACATTAGCTCGTCCTACGAGCAGTACTTC; size: -; D: -; V: TRBV2; J: TRBJ2-7
CDR3: CSASRNQGEAFF; DNA: TGCAGTGCTAGTCGCAATCAGGGTGAAGCTTTCTTT; size: -; D: -; V: TRBV20-1; J: TRBJ1-1
CDR3: CASSAIAGEGRETQYF; DNA: TGTGCCAGTAGTGCCATAGCGGGAGAAGGAAGAGAGACCCAGTACTTC; size: -; D: TRBD2; V: TRBV19; J: TRBJ2-5
CDR3: CASSNGLALYEQYF; DNA: TGTGCCAGCAGCAACGGACTAGCACTCTACGAGCAGTACTTC; size: -; D: -; V: TRBV21-1; J: TRBJ2-7
CDR3: CASSAPPSDYGHEQFF; DNA: TGTGCCAGCAGCGCACCCCCTTCGGACTACGGCCATGAGCAGTTCTTC; size: -; D: -; V: TRBV9; J: TRBJ2-1
CDR3: CASSQDTAGLTGELFF; DNA: TGCGCCAGCAGCCAAGATACCGCGGGACTAACCGGGGAGCTGTTTTTT; size: -; D: TRBD2; V: TRBV4-1; J: TRBJ2-2
CDR3: CASSVSGGVEQFF; DNA: TGTGCCAGCAGTGTATCTGGGGGGGTTGAGCAGTTCTTC; size: few; D: TRBD2; V: TRBV6-4; J: TRBJ2-1
CDR3: CASSPLPAGVEQYF; DNA: TGTGCCAGCAGCCCCCTCCCCGCAGGGGTCGAGCAGTACTTC; size: -; D: -; V: TRBV7-2; J: TRBJ2-7
CDR3: CASSLTPPGGRGYTF; DNA: TGTGCCAGCAGCTTAACCCCCCCAGGGGGCCGAGGCTACACCTTC; size: -; D: TRBD1; V: TRBV7-9; J: TRBJ1-2
CDR3: CATTVGTGGFNQPQHF; DNA: TGTGCCACCACTGTCGGGACAGGGGGTTTCAATCAGCCCCAGCATTTT; size: -; D: TRBD1; V: TRBV28; J: TRBJ1-5
CDR3: CASSQDLGGRWDIQYF; DNA: TGCGCCAGCAGCCAAGATCTTGGCGGGAGATGGGACATTCAGTACTTC; size: -; D: TRBD2; V: TRBV4-3; J: TRBJ2-4
CDR3: CASSLGTKSSYEQYF; DNA: TGTGCCAGCAGCTTGGGGACTAAGAGCTCCTACGAGCAGTACTTC; size: -; D: -; V: TRBV5-4; J: TRBJ2-7
CDR3: CASSIRGRGNQPQHF; DNA: TGTGCCAGCAGTATCAGGGGTAGAGGAAATCAGCCCCAGCATTTT; size: -; D: -; V: TRBV28; J: TRBJ1-5
CDR3: CASSALAGGLGRETQYF; DNA: TGTGCCAGCAGTGCTCTAGCGGGAGGTCTTGGCCGGGAGACCCAGTACTTC; size: -; D: TRBD2; V: TRBV2; J: TRBJ2-5
CDR3: CASSESRAGANVLTF; DNA: TGTGCCAGCAGTGAAAGCAGGGCTGGGGCCAACGTCCTGACTTTC; size: once; D: -; V: TRBV2; J: TRBJ2-6
CDR3: CAFLRLSEGEQYF; DNA: TGTGCCTTCCTGAGACTATCGGAGGGCGAGCAGTACTTC; size: few; D: -; V: TRBV30; J: TRBJ2-7
CDR3: CATSNPGDTQYF; DNA: TGTGCCACCAGTAATCCAGGAGATACGCAGTATTTT; size: -; D: -; V: TRBV24-1; J: TRBJ2-3
CDR3: CASRLTTGSTDTQYF; DNA: TGTGCCAGCAGACTCACCACAGGAAGCACAGATACGCAGTATTTT; size: -; D: -; V: TRBV6-5; J: TRBJ2-3
CDR3: CASSLIRGISNQPQHF; DNA: TGTGCCAGCAGCTTAATACGGGGGATAAGCAATCAGCCCCAGCATTTT; size: -; D: -; V: TRBV7-8; J: TRBJ1-5
CDR3: CASSPPGLAGGGGEQYF; DNA: TGTGCCAGCAGCCCCCCGGGACTAGCGGGAGGAGGGGGCGAGCAGTACTTC; size: -; D: TRBD2; V: TRBV7-2; J: TRBJ2-7
CDR3: CAIGKAPGSSSYNEQFF; DNA: TGTGCCATCGGTAAGGCCCCCGGTAGCTCCTCCTACAATGAGCAGTTCTTC; size: few; D: -; V: TRBV10-3; J: TRBJ2-1
CDR3: CASSLTGRNTEAFF; DNA: TGCGCCAGCAGCTTGACAGGGAGGAACACTGAAGCTTTCTTT; size: few; D: -; V: TRBV5-1; J: TRBJ1-1
CDR3: CASRDRGNAEAFF; DNA: TGTGCCAGCAGGGACAGGGGTAACGCTGAAGCTTTCTTT; size: -; D: TRBD1; V: TRBV28; J: TRBJ1-1
CDR3: CASSSDRNTGELFF; DNA: TGTGCCAGCAGTTCGGACAGGAACACCGGGGAGCTGTTTTTT; size: -; D: -; V: TRBV6-2/TRBV6-3; J: TRBJ2-2
CDR3: CASSSRLGPDTQYF; DNA: TGTGCCAGCAGCTCCCGACTAGGCCCAGATACGCAGTATTTT; size: -; D: -; V: TRBV11-1; J: TRBJ2-3
CDR3: CASSVGGAFNYEQYF; DNA: TGTGCCAGCAGCGTAGGGGGCGCTTTTAACTACGAGCAGTACTTC; size: -; D: -; V: TRBV9; J: TRBJ2-7
CDR3: CASSLGTGNPYGYTF; DNA: TGTGCCAGCAGCTTGGGGACAGGGAATCCCTATGGCTACACCTTC; size: -; D: TRBD1; V: TRBV5-6; J: TRBJ1-2
CDR3: CASSRDRGRDEQFF; DNA: TGTGCCAGCAGTCGCGACAGGGGGCGGGATGAGCAGTTCTTC; size: -; D: TRBD1; V: TRBV28; J: TRBJ2-1